This T cell receptor (beta chain) comes out of a study of blood T cell repertoires in COVID-19. Study overall: Samples came from the United States, Italy and Spain, spanning acute and convalescent COVID-19. PBMCs, B-cell-depleted T cells, or T cells were the source of the cDNA or gDNA that made up the material.

The sample holds one count of this clone. The CDR3 has 15 residues. The junction had 7 bases not matched to a gene; V was cut back by 6 bases and J by 1 base. Germline V gives CDR1 LNHDA, CDR2 SQIVND (reference sequence). Original processing methods: For nucleated cells, counts were estimated from reference gene primer amplification. Assay used: immunoSEQ multiplex PCR; TCRdb lists only in-frame clones, some missing. That table furnishes V, J and clone size, whereas the DNA furnished D and trimming. The profile shows some 150,000 clones, 80% of them singletons. The sequenced sample was peripheral blood. The source is a man aged 55 to 70 with active or convalescent COVID-19. The gene calls are TRBV19 and TRBJ2-7; 9 positions match TRBD1. This chain's CDR3 is CASSGGGTGSYEQYF. CDR3 nucleotide sequence: TGTGCCAGTAGCGGAGGTGGGACAGGGTCCTACGAGCAGTACTTC.